This TCR beta chain was observed in a study of identical twins' blood T cells. Study in general: About 6 alpha and about 6 beta libraries together yielded 50 million or so reads. Study results and caveats: Shared environment remains a possible cause of twin similarity. Top TCRbeta clonotypes were shared more with twin than unrelated donors.

Three pairs of healthy female monozygous twins were the donors. TCRdb fed the 5' RACE reads into MiXCR, producing one record per CDR3 protein. The table shows roughly 380,000 distinct CDR3 sequences, with over 25% occurring only once. Turning to this clonotype: Its antigen is undetermined.

Per the germline V gene, CDR1 is LGHNA and CDR2 is YSLEER. Trimming at V came to 1 base and at J to 0 bases, leaving 6 bases not matched to a gene. This CDR3 comprises 17 residues. The sample comprised PBMCs. This rearrangement joins TRBV4-3 to TRBJ2-1, with 7 nucleotides matching TRBD2. The sequence was obtained from a woman aged 18-49 years in good health. CDR3: CASSQALAESSYNEQFF. The CDR3 DNA reads as TGCGCCAGCAGCCAAGCTCTAGCGGAGAGCTCCTACAATGAGCAGTTCTTC.